Presented here are 18 T cell receptor beta chains from one specimen sequenced in a study of technical replicates of blood from several donors. Clones were read by immunoSEQ multiplex PCR, and TCRdb kept only the in-frame ones, dropping some. This table has tens of thousands of clones, about 91% appearing once. The sample consisted of T cells isolated from PBMCs. These receptors were taken from a human donor in good health.

The rearrangement uses TRBV18 and TRBJ2-7; D uncertain. CDR3 length equals 13 residues. Germline values: CDR1 KGHSH, CDR2 LQKENI. Trimming cost V 3 bases and J 1 base, with 7 bases left between them. CDR3 bases: TGTGCCAGCTCACCTTTACAATCCTACGAGCAGTACTTC. The encoded protein is CASSPLQSYEQYF.

V gene TRBV4-1 combines with J gene TRBJ2-3, with D possibly being TRBD2 (5 bases). In germline, CDR1 is MGHRA, CDR2 YSYEKL. Trimming removed 3 bases from V and 1 base from J, with 8 bases in between. The CDR3 has 14 amino acids. CDR3 amino acids: CASSQNGGTDTQYF. The CDR3 nucleotides are TGCGCCAGCAGCCAGAACGGGGGCACAGATACGCAGTATTTT.

The rearrangement uses TRBV9 and TRBJ1-1, with D unclear. This CDR3 spans 15 amino acids. The germline V gene encodes CDR1 SGDLS and CDR2 YYNGEE. Trimming cost V 0 bases and J 1 base, with 10 bases left between them. The CDR3 spells CASSVDGLKNTEAFF. CDR3 nucleotides: TGTGCCAGCAGCGTAGATGGACTGAAGAACACTGAAGCTTTCTTT.

V gene TRBV2 combines with J gene TRBJ2-6; 9 bases are shared with TRBD1. CDR1 is SNHLY and CDR2 is FYNNEI in the germline V gene. After removal of 5 bases from V and 0 bases from J, the junction contained 14 bases not matched to a gene. The CDR3 spans 20 residues. The CDR3 protein is CASSPDLQGAGSSGANVLTF. Here the CDR3 DNA reads TGTGCCAGCAGTCCCGACCTACAGGGGGCCGGGAGCTCTGGGGCCAACGTCCTGACTTTC.

The rearrangement uses TRBV9 and TRBJ2-7, with a possible D match to TRBD1 (5 bases). The V end lost 0 bases, the J end lost 5 bases, and 15 bases lay between the germline ends. The CDR3 loop spans 15 amino acids. Germline lookup yields CDR1 SGDLS and CDR2 YYNGEE. The DNA of the CDR3 is TGTGCCAGCAGCGTAGCAGGGAATGGTGAGAACGAGCAGTACTTC. As protein: CASSVAGNGENEQYF.

V is TRBV28 and J is TRBJ2-7; D is perhaps TRBD2 (5 bases). V was shortened by 5 bases and J by 1 base, with 12 bases between the two germline ends. Germline lookup yields CDR1 MDHEN and CDR2 SYDVKM. The CDR3 loop spans 14 amino acids. The CDR3 DNA follows: TGTGCCAGCAGTCCGACCGGGGATTCCTACGAGCAGTACTTC. Translated: CASSPTGDSYEQYF.

J is TRBJ1-2 and V is TRBV19, with a possible D match to TRBD1 (5 bases). Germline values: CDR1 LNHDA, CDR2 SQIVND (reference sequence). V dropped 3 bases and J dropped 7 bases, with 12 bases sitting between them. This CDR3 has 13 amino acids. The chain's CDR3 is CASSIGAGGGYTF. The CDR3 DNA is TGTGCCAGTAGTATTGGGGCAGGCGGTGGCTACACCTTC.

The J gene is TRBJ2-5, the V gene TRBV11-3; 7 bases line up with TRBD2. The V and J ends lost 6 bases and 4 bases, in that order; junction bases with no gene match: 14. Germline V gene lookup returns CDR1 SGHNT and CDR2 YENEEA. The CDR3 sequence is 16 residues long. The CDR3 nucleotides are TGTGCCAGCAGACCCGGGGGGAGCTTTTACGGAGAGACCCAGTACTTC. Encoded protein: CASRPGGSFYGETQYF.

The chain employs TRBV27 and TRBJ2-3; 8 positions agree with TRBD2. This CDR3 has 18 amino acids. Trimming removed 3 bases from V and 4 bases from J; junction bases left unmatched: 15. The germline gives CDR1 MNHEY, CDR2 SMNVEV (reference sequence). The chain's CDR3 is CASSFGGVQEPAPDTQYF. In DNA form, the CDR3 reads TGTGCCAGCAGTTTCGGGGGGGTACAAGAACCAGCGCCAGATACGCAGTATTTT.

The chain carries TRBV30 and TRBJ1-1; D is ambiguous. Trimming shortened V by 0 bases and J by 0 bases, and 5 bases separated the two germline ends. There are 13 residues in the CDR3. From germline, CDR1 is GTSNPN and CDR2 SVGIG (reference sequence). This CDR3 is CAWSVQVNTEAFF. The CDR3 coding sequence is TGTGCCTGGAGTGTACAAGTGAACACTGAAGCTTTCTTT. Based on the CDR3 plus reference TRBV30 and TRBJ1-1, the full variable domain is SQTIHQWPATLVQPVGSPLSLECTVEGTSNPNLYWYRQAAGRGLQLLFYSVGIGQISSEVPQNLSASRPQDRQFILSSKKLLLSDSGFYLCAWSVQVNTEAFFGQGTRLTVV.

The rearrangement uses TRBV5-4 and TRBJ2-3; a weak D match, TRBD2 (7 bases). The CDR3 extends over 14 amino acids. From germline, CDR1 is SGHNT and CDR2 YYREEE (reference sequence). Trimming took off 4 bases at V and 1 base at J, with 10 bases between the two ends. CDR3 region: CASSQGRGTDTQYF. The CDR3 region has the DNA TGTGCCAGCAGCCAGGGGAGGGGCACAGATACGCAGTATTTT. Supplemented by reference TRBV5-4 and TRBJ2-3, the full variable domain reads ETGVTQSPTHLIKTRGQQVTLRCSSQSGHNTVSWYQQALGQGPQFIFQYYREEENGRGNFPPRFSGLQFPNYSSELNVNALELDDSALYLCASSQGRGTDTQYFGPGTRLTVL.

The table lists this clone with a count of one. The chain recombines TRBV11-2 with TRBJ1-1, with D possibly being TRBD1 (6 bases). V lost 0 bases and J 3 bases, leaving 23 bases between the germline ends. Germline lookup yields CDR1 SGHAT and CDR2 FQNNGV. CDR3 length: 19 amino acids. CDR3: CASSLDHMGGGIRDTEAFF. DNA of the CDR3: TGTGCCAGCAGCTTAGATCACATGGGAGGGGGAATTCGGGACACTGAAGCTTTCTTT.

The chain uses TRBV10-3 and TRBJ1-4; 7 nucleotides line up with TRBD1. The CDR3 has 13 residues. Germline-derived CDR1 and CDR2 are ENHRY and SYGVKD. Losses at the gene ends were 6 bases for V and 7 bases for J; bases not matched to a gene: 5. The CDR3 nucleotides read TGTGCCATCAGGCAGACAGGGAGTGAAAAACTGTTTTTT. Translated, it gives CAIRQTGSEKLFF.

Here the CDR3 reads CASRQIGGDNEQFF. The CDR3 DNA follows: TGTGCCAGCAGACAAATAGGGGGAGATAATGAGCAGTTCTTC. This sequence joins TRBV7-2 and TRBJ2-1; a weak D match, TRBD1 (6 bases). This CDR3 has 14 amino acids. With 6 bases removed from V and 7 bases from J, the gap between germline ends came to 16 bases. CDR1 and CDR2 from the germline V gene are SGHTA and FQGNSA.

The chain is built from TRBV6-1 and TRBJ1-2; D is perhaps TRBD1 (6 bases). Trimming shortened V by 2 bases and J by 4 bases, and 20 bases separated the two germline ends. CDR1 and CDR2 from the germline V gene are MNHNS and SASEGT. The CDR3 loop spans 17 amino acids. DNA for the CDR3: TGTGCCAGCAGTGAAAACGCGGCGGCAGGGGTGATCTATGGCTACACCTTC. Its protein product is CASSENAAAGVIYGYTF.

This chain uses TRBV11-3 with TRBJ1-4, with TRBD1 matching over 7 bases. CDR3 size: 14 residues. Germline CDR1 and CDR2: SGHNT and YENEEA. The V gene end was trimmed by 1 base and the J gene end by 8 bases; junction bases not matched to a gene: 4. CDR3 sequence (DNA): TGTGCCAGCAGCTTAGTAGGGGGCCGAGAAAAACTGTTTTTT. Its protein product is CASSLVGGREKLFF.

The V call is TRBV14, the J call TRBJ1-1; tentatively, D is TRBD1 (5 bases). Trimming left V 3 bases short and J 4 bases short, with 6 bases between. The CDR3 sequence is 12 residues long. Germline lookup yields CDR1 SGHDN and CDR2 FVKESK. The CDR3 bases are TGTGCCAGCAGCCACACAGGCACTGAAGCTTTCTTT. This gives the protein CASSHTGTEAFF. The whole variable domain, remainder taken from reference TRBV14 and TRBJ1-1, is EAGVTQFPSHSVIEKGQTVTLRCDPISGHDNLYWYRRVMGKEIKFLLHFVKESKQDESGMPNNRFLAERTGGTYSTLKVQPAELEDSGVYFCASSHTGTEAFFGQGTRLTVV.

This CDR3 reads CATNRAPEQTQYF. The CDR3 nucleotides are TGTGCCACCAACAGGGCCCCTGAACAGACCCAGTACTTC. The chain recombines TRBV6-5 with TRBJ2-5, with D maybe TRBD1 (6 bases). CDR3 length: 13 amino acids. From germline, CDR1 is MNHEY and CDR2 SVGAGI. V shed 10 bases and J shed 6 bases, with 18 bases lying between them.